This TCR beta chain stems from a study of T cells in Graves' hyperthyroidism and ophthalmopathy. Study as a whole: Initial diagnosis, before any treatment, was when peripheral blood was collected.

The source material, RNA transcripts, was used to amplify TCR beta CDR3 regions. A first-round RT-PCR of the TCR CDR3 used the HTBI primer set. TCRdb independently ran MiXCR on the multiplex PCR reads; one entry per CDR3 protein. The sample lists hundreds of thousands of distinct CDR3 sequences; roughly 22% were seen once. The CDR3 totals 16 residues. Germline V gene lookup returns CDR1 MNHEY and CDR2 SVGEGT. Losses at the gene ends were 6 bases for V and 1 base for J; bases not matched to a gene: 11. The gene calls are TRBV6-2 or TRBV6-3 and TRBJ2-5, with TRBD1 identical over 7 bases. Sample: blood. The TCR comes from a young man with Graves' ophthalmopathy. DNA of the CDR3: TGTGCCAGCAGCCAAGGCCCGGGGACAGTCCAAGAGACCCAGTACTTC. As protein: CASSQGPGTVQETQYF.